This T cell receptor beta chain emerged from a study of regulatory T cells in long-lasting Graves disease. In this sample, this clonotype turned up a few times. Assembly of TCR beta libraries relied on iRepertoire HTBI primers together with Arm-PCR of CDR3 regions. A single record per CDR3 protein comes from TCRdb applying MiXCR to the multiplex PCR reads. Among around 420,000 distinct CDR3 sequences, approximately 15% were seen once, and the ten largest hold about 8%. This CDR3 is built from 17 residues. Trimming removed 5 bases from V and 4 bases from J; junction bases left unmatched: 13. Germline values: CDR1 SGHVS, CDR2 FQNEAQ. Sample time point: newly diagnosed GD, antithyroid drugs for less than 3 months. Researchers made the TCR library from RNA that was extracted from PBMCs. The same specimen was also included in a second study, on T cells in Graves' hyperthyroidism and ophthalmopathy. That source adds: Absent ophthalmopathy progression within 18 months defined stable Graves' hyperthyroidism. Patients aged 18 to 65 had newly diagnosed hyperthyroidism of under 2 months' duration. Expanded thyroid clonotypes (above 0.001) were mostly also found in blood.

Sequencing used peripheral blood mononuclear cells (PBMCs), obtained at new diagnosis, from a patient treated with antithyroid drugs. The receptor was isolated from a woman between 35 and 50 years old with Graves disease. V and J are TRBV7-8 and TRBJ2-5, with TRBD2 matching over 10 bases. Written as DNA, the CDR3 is TGTGCCAGCAGCCGCATAAGGGGGACTAGCGAGACAGAGACCCAGTACTTC. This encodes CASSRIRGTSETETQYF.